The 29 T cell receptor beta chains reported below all come from one sample, sequenced in a study of shared clonotypes between healthy human individuals (TCRdb year 2020). Library prep was done by the immunoSEQ multiplex PCR assay. What TCRdb holds here is the immuneACCESS table cut down to in-frame rearrangements. Part of the clones is not present; checked against another copy, under half of the missing clones reflect an unresolved V gene, and the others are unexplained. The table for this sample lists roughly 2.6 million clones; approximately 90% of them were counted only once. The ten largest clones take up under 0.15% of the sample. The sequenced sample consisted of naive CD4+ T cells sorted from blood. Sample cell subset or site, as interpreted from the label and publication: CD45RA+ positively selected. Source of these receptors: a man aged 18 to 35 in good health.

This clone has a handful of counts. Additional DNA sequences in this sample encode the identical CDR3. The chain carries TRBV5-1 and TRBJ1-6, with 9 bases fitting TRBD1. Trimming cost V 3 bases and J 7 bases; bases outside gene matches: 2. This CDR3 comprises 14 residues. CDR1 and CDR2 from the germline V gene are SGHRS and YFSETQ. This chain's CDR3 is CASSYGQGNSPLHF. The CDR3 region has the DNA TGCGCCAGCAGCTACGGACAGGGGAATTCACCCCTCCACTTT.

The rearrangement links TRBV11-2 to TRBJ2-7; TRBD1 matches at 7 bases. CDR3 length: 15 amino acids. Per germline, CDR1 SGHAT and CDR2 FQNNGV. Unmatched junction bases numbered 9, after V lost 7 bases and J lost 0 bases. The CDR3 DNA follows: TGTGCCAGCAACCTACAGACAGGGTTCTCCTACGAGCAGTACTTC. Translating it yields CASNLQTGFSYEQYF.

V usage is TRBV7-2 and J usage is TRBJ1-2, with D possibly matching TRBD1 (6 bases). The CDR3 runs to 14 residues. V was trimmed by 5 bases and J by 4 bases, leaving 14 bases between them. Germline lookup yields CDR1 SGHTA and CDR2 FQGNSA. CDR3 bases: TGTGCCAGCAGCCCTCCTGGACAGTTCTATGGCTACACCTTC. Protein: CASSPPGQFYGYTF.

The chain has TRBV11-2 and TRBJ2-4; TRBD2 matches at 7 bases. V was clipped by 5 bases and J by 0 bases; unmatched bases: 10. Germline assignment: CDR1 SGHAT and CDR2 FQNNGV. The CDR3 extends over 17 amino acids. The CDR3 nucleotides read TGTGCCAGCAGCAATAGGGGAGGGACCCTAGCCAAAAACATTCAGTACTTC. Its protein product is CASSNRGGTLAKNIQYF. The whole variable domain, remainder taken from reference TRBV11-2 and TRBJ2-4, is EAGVAQSPRYKIIEKRQSVAFWCNPISGHATLYWYQQILGQGPKLLIQFQNNGVVDDSQLPKDRFSAERLKGVDSTLKIQPAKLEDSAVYLCASSNRGGTLAKNIQYFGAGTRLSVL.

This clone was detected only once. The J gene is TRBJ1-1, the V gene TRBV5-4, with D uncertain. Trimming cost V 2 bases and J 1 base, with 6 bases left between them. Germline CDR1 reads SGHNT; CDR2 reads YYREEE (reference sequence). The CDR3 is 13 residues long. The CDR3: CASSFRSNTEAFF. As DNA, the CDR3 is TGTGCCAGCAGCTTTAGGTCGAACACTGAAGCTTTCTTT.

V and J are TRBV4-3 and TRBJ1-4; 7 positions agree with TRBD1. Germline trimming cut 1 base from V and 4 bases from J; bases unmatched to any gene: 3. Germline CDR1 is LGHNA and CDR2 is YSLEER. The CDR3 has 15 amino acids. The DNA for the CDR3 is TGCGCCAGCAGCCAAGGACAGGGTTATAATGAAAAACTGTTTTTT. This encodes CASSQGQGYNEKLFF.

In regard to this clone: The junction departs from the called germline gene at one end, perhaps through a read error. J is TRBJ2-5 and V is TRBV7-9; D assignment may be TRBD1 or TRBD2 (5 bases each). The CDR3 extends over 12 amino acids. Germline-derived CDR1 and CDR2 are SEHNR and FQNEAQ (reference sequence). Written as DNA, the CDR3 is TGTGCCAGCAGCTTAGCGCCGGGGACGGCGGACTTC. The encoded protein is CASSLAPGTADF.

As regards this clone: At the DNA level, this CDR3 is encoded by other sequences in the same sample as well. The chain has TRBV6-5 and TRBJ2-7; D not certain. Germline CDR1 and CDR2: MNHEY and SVGAGI. The CDR3 consists of 12 residues. Trimming took 8 bases from V and 0 from J, leaving 8 bases between them. The CDR3 reads CASGRASYEQYF. The CDR3 DNA reads as TGTGCCAGCGGTAGGGCCTCCTACGAGCAGTACTTC.

This clone was found once. V is TRBV2 and J is TRBJ2-7; TRBD2 matches 8 bases. This CDR3 is 15 amino acids long. The V segment lost 2 bases and the J segment 1 base; nucleotides outside the gene matches: 4. CDR1 is SNHLY and CDR2 is FYNNEI in the germline V gene. In DNA form, the CDR3 reads TGTGCCAGCAGTGAATCTAGCGGGCTTTCCTACGAGCAGTACTTC. Translating it yields CASSESSGLSYEQYF.

The chain recombines TRBV10-3 with TRBJ2-7; D is uncertain. There are 15 residues in the CDR3. Germline values: CDR1 ENHRY, CDR2 SYGVKD. The V gene lost 3 bases and the J gene lost 4 bases, with 16 bases spanning the gap. The DNA for the CDR3 is TGTGCCATCAGTGATGGGCCCAGGACCCTTTACGAGCAGTACTTC. Encoded protein: CAISDGPRTLYEQYF.

This rearrangement joins TRBV7-8 to TRBJ1-2; maybe TRBD1 (5 bases). The CDR3 totals 14 residues. Germline CDR1 is SGHVS and CDR2 is FQNEAQ. The V and J ends lost 5 bases and 7 bases respectively, with 17 bases between them. The CDR3 protein is CASSVYEGLIGYTF. The CDR3 coding sequence is TGTGCCAGCAGCGTCTATGAGGGGTTGATTGGCTACACCTTC. The full variable domain, its missing parts supplied by reference TRBV7-8 and TRBJ1-2, is GAGVSQSPRYKVAKRGQDVALRCDPISGHVSLFWYQQALGQGPEFLTYFQNEAQLDKSGLPSDRFFAERPEGSVSTLKIQRTQQEDSAVYLCASSVYEGLIGYTFGSGTRLTVV.

This clone was counted between two and nine times. This chain joins TRBV27 and TRBJ1-4, with TRBD1 as a possible D gene (5 bases). The CDR3 length is 14 residues. Germline-derived CDR1 and CDR2 are MNHEY and SMNVEV (reference sequence). Trimming took off 3 bases at V and 10 bases at J, with 15 bases between the two ends. CDR3 DNA sequence: TGTGCCAGCAGTTTGACTAGGGTGGGGGGAAAACTGTTTTTT. It specifies CASSLTRVGGKLFF.

The CDR3 DNA follows: TGTGCCAGCAGTGGGGGGACAGGGAGTTCAGAGACCCAGTACTTC. Translation gives CASSGGTGSSETQYF. This rearrangement joins TRBV6-5 to TRBJ2-5; 9 nucleotides match TRBD1. This CDR3 region has 15 residues. Germline V CDR1 and CDR2: MNHEY, SVGAGI. V dropped 5 bases and J dropped 4; count of bases not matched to a gene: 8.

The rearrangement joins TRBV5-1 to TRBJ2-3; D is undetermined. This CDR3 has 15 amino acids. V dropped 3 bases and J dropped 0 bases, with 11 bases sitting between them. Germline V lookup: CDR1 SGHRS, CDR2 YFSETQ. DNA of the CDR3: TGCGCCAGCAGCTCCTCGGGCTTGAGCACAGATACGCAGTATTTT. It translates to CASSSSGLSTDTQYF. Full variable domain (remainder filled in from reference TRBV5-1 and TRBJ2-3): KAGVTQTPRYLIKTRGQQVTLSCSPISGHRSVSWYQQTPGQGLQFLFEYFSETQRNKGNFPGRFSGRQFSNSRSEMNVSTLELGDSALYLCASSSSGLSTDTQYFGPGTRLTVL.

The chain employs TRBV6-6 and TRBJ2-7; 8 nucleotides align to TRBD1. With 8 bases clipped from V and 0 bases from J, the junction kept 6 bases outside the gene matches. Germline V CDR1 and CDR2: MNHNY, SVGAGI (reference sequence). The CDR3 length is 14 residues. CDR3 DNA sequence: TGTGCCAGCCTGGGACAGGACTACTCCTACGAGCAGTACTTC. Residues: CASLGQDYSYEQYF.

CDR3 sequence reads: CASSILDRDYNEQFF. In DNA, the CDR3 is TGTGCCAGTAGTATTTTGGACAGGGACTACAATGAGCAGTTCTTC. This chain uses TRBV19 with TRBJ2-1, with 8 bases fitting TRBD1. The CDR3 is made up of 15 amino acids. V shed 3 bases and J 3 bases; nucleotides not matched to a gene: 4. Germline CDR1 and CDR2: LNHDA and SQIVND (reference sequence).

V is TRBV6-6 and J is TRBJ2-1; TRBD1 matches at 7 bases. CDR3 length: 15 residues. Trimming removed 5 bases from V and 8 bases from J; junction bases left unmatched: 12. The germline V gene encodes CDR1 MNHNY and CDR2 SVGAGI (reference sequence). CDR3 loop: CASSLRDSQLDEQFF. The CDR3 DNA is TGTGCCAGCAGTCTCCGGGACAGCCAACTCGATGAGCAGTTCTTC.

The rearrangement links TRBV18 to TRBJ1-1, with TRBD1 matching 9 bases. V dropped 2 bases and J dropped 12; count of bases not matched to a gene: 7. CDR1 is KGHSH, CDR2 LQKENI, per germline. This CDR3 contains 13 residues. As DNA, the CDR3 is TGTGCCAGCTCACCAGCTCCGGACAGGGGTACTTTCTTT. Protein sequence: CASSPAPDRGTFF.

The V gene is TRBV19, the J gene TRBJ2-2; TRBD1 is a possible D gene (5 bases). Germline V gene lookup returns CDR1 LNHDA and CDR2 SQIVND (reference sequence). V lost 6 bases and J 4 bases, leaving 15 bases between the germline ends. The CDR3 extends over 15 amino acids. The CDR3 sequence: CASSPDPGSTGELFF. The DNA of the CDR3 is TGTGCCAGTAGCCCAGACCCAGGGTCCACCGGGGAGCTGTTTTTT.

This sequence joins TRBV6-5 and TRBJ2-7; 10 bases map to TRBD1. V shed 6 bases, J shed 5 bases, and the junction held 10 bases outside the gene matches. Germline values: CDR1 MNHEY, CDR2 SVGAGI. There are 15 residues in the CDR3. The CDR3: CASRITGTGVDEQYF. CDR3 in DNA: TGTGCCAGCAGGATTACCGGGACAGGGGTTGACGAGCAGTACTTC.

The V call is TRBV4-3, the J call TRBJ2-4, with D perhaps being TRBD1 or TRBD2 (7 bases each). Germline V gene lookup returns CDR1 LGHNA and CDR2 YSLEER. The length of the CDR3 is 18 residues. Trimming took 2 bases from V and 1 from J, leaving 18 bases between them. Here the CDR3 reads CASSQIRSGGDAKNIQYF. CDR3 sequence (DNA): TGCGCCAGCAGCCAAATACGGTCAGGGGGGGACGCCAAAAACATTCAGTACTTC.

In regard to this clone: The same CDR3 arises from other DNA sequences in this sample as well. This chain joins TRBV7-8 and TRBJ2-1; no clear D. In germline, CDR1 is SGHVS, CDR2 FQNEAQ. This CDR3 comprises 11 residues. V dropped 4 bases and J dropped 6 bases, with 4 bases sitting between them. The CDR3 here is CASSSPNEQFF. The CDR3, as DNA: TGTGCCAGCAGCTCCCCCAATGAGCAGTTCTTC.

The genes are TRBV6-4 and TRBJ1-6; D gene uncertain. CDR1 and CDR2 from the germline V gene are MRHNA and SNTAGT. This CDR3 has 14 residues. V lost 9 bases and J 10 bases, leaving 19 bases between the germline ends. The CDR3 loop is CARHTGPNGSPLHF. The CDR3 DNA sequence: TGTGCCAGACATACCGGGCCTAACGGCTCACCCCTCCACTTT.

This clone was recorded a few times. The V gene is TRBV6-4, the J gene TRBJ1-1; D gene unclear. Germline V CDR1 and CDR2: MRHNA, SNTAGT. The CDR3 runs to 13 residues. V was cut by 5 bases and J by 4 bases, with 11 bases left in between. The CDR3 here is CASSTEFRTEAFF. The CDR3 DNA reads as TGTGCCAGCAGTACAGAGTTCCGCACTGAAGCTTTCTTT.

The chain uses TRBV6-6 and TRBJ1-5; 8 nucleotides match TRBD1. Trimming removed 6 bases from V and 3 bases from J; junction bases left unmatched: 7. The CDR3 is 15 residues long. Germline V gene lookup returns CDR1 MNHNY and CDR2 SVGAGI (reference sequence). CDR3 amino acids: CASRRNRGDNQPQHF. CDR3 DNA sequence: TGTGCCAGCAGACGAAACAGGGGGGACAATCAGCCCCAGCATTTT.

The chain employs TRBV5-1 and TRBJ1-1; 12 bases agree with TRBD1. Germline V gene lookup returns CDR1 SGHRS and CDR2 YFSETQ. J lost 11 bases, V lost 0 bases, and 5 bases had no gene match. CDR3 length equals 14 residues. Here the CDR3 reads CASSLEGQGARAFF. DNA for the CDR3: TGCGCCAGCAGCTTGGAGGGACAGGGGGCGAGGGCTTTCTTT.

CDR3 nucleotides: TGTGCCAGCAGCATCTGGACTAGCGGGGGTACAGATACGCAGTATTTT. Protein sequence: CASSIWTSGGTDTQYF. V and J are TRBV7-8 and TRBJ2-3, with 13 bases matching TRBD2. The CDR3 totals 16 residues. From germline, CDR1 is SGHVS and CDR2 FQNEAQ. The J segment lost 3 bases and the V segment lost 5 bases, leaving 5 bases of the junction unmatched.

This chain joins TRBV14 and TRBJ2-7, with D possibly TRBD2 on 7 matching bases. Trimming pared 0 bases from V and 2 bases from J, leaving 17 bases between. Germline loops: CDR1 SGHDN, CDR2 FVKESK. CDR3 length: 17 residues. The CDR3 loop reads CASSQDVGGRAPYEQYF. In DNA, the CDR3 is TGTGCCAGCAGCCAAGATGTCGGGGGGCGAGCGCCCTACGAGCAGTACTTC.

The chain carries TRBV5-5 and TRBJ1-1; D is unclear. From germline, CDR1 is SGHKS and CDR2 YYEKEE (reference sequence). Trimming took 0 bases from V and 7 from J, leaving 16 bases between them. This CDR3 comprises 15 residues. CDR3 loop: CASSLARVGVGEAFF. The CDR3 nucleotides are TGTGCCAGCAGCTTGGCAAGGGTTGGGGTTGGTGAAGCTTTCTTT. Full variable domain (rest looked up from reference TRBV5-5 and TRBJ1-1): DAGVTQSPTHLIKTRGQQVTLRCSPISGHKSVSWYQQVLGQGPQFIFQYYEKEERGRGNFPDRFSARQFPNYSSELNVNALLLGDSALYLCASSLARVGVGEAFFGQGTRLTVV.